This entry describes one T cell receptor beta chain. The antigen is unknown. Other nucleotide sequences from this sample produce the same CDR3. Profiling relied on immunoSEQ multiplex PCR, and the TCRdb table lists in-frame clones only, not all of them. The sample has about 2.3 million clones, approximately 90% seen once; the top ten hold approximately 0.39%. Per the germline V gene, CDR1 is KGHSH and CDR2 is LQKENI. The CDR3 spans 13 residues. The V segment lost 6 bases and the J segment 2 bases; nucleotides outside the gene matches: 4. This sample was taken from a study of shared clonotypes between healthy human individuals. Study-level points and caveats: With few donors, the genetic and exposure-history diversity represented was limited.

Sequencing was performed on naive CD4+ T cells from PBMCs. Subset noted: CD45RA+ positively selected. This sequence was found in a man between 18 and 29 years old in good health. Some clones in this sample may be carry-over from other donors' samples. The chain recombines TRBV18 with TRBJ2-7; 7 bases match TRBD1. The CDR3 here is CASSTGQTYEQYF. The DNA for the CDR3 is TGTGCCAGCTCCACGGGACAGACCTACGAGCAGTACTTC. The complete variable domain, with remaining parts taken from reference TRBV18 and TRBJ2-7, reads NAGVMQNPRHLVRRRGQEARLRCSPMKGHSHVYWYRQLPEEGLKFMVYLQKENIIDESGMPKERFSAEFPKEGPSILRIQQVVRGDSAAYFCASSTGQTYEQYFGPGTRLTVT.